This is a list of T cell receptor beta chains from one sample in a study of Ad26.COV2.S vaccination and SARS-CoV-2 variants. Here immunoSEQ multiplex PCR was the method, and the copy in TCRdb shows in-frame clones only, minus some. The data contain 450,000 to 550,000 clones, 85% to 90% of them singletons. The sample in question was peripheral blood, obtained in a trial of Ad26.COV2.S vaccine versus placebo. The receptors derive from a person aged 18 to 59 who received the Ad26.COV2.S COVID-19 vaccine or a placebo. The CDR3 runs from the conserved cysteine through the conserved F or W. A D gene is named only where the DNA matches it firmly. A clone size is listed for some rows: how often the clone was seen (once, few, many), or a class if it is expanded.

d_call: TRBD1; v_call: TRBV27; clone_size: -; j_call: TRBJ2-1; cdr3_nt: TGTGCCAGCCGACAGGGCGGCTCCTACAATGAGCAGTTCTTC; cdr3_aa: CASRQGGSYNEQFF
d_call: TRBD1; v_call: TRBV7-2; clone_size: few; j_call: TRBJ1-5; cdr3_nt: TGTGCCAGCAGCCGGGACAGGGCCCCTCTCTGGCCCCAGCATTTT; cdr3_aa: CASSRDRAPLWPQHF
d_call: -; v_call: TRBV18; clone_size: -; j_call: TRBJ2-7; cdr3_nt: TGTGCCAGCTCCAGCGGGCTGTCCTACGAGCAGTACTTC; cdr3_aa: CASSSGLSYEQYF
d_call: -; v_call: TRBV15; clone_size: few; j_call: TRBJ2-7; cdr3_nt: TGTGCCACCAGCAGAGACCTACCGGGGGAGCAGTACTTC; cdr3_aa: CATSRDLPGEQYF
d_call: TRBD2; v_call: TRBV5-1; clone_size: -; j_call: TRBJ2-3; cdr3_nt: TGCGCCAGCAGCCCACTTCTAGCGGGGGCAGCCGCTAGCACAGATACGCAGTATTTT; cdr3_aa: CASSPLLAGAAASTDTQYF
d_call: -; v_call: TRBV7-2; clone_size: -; j_call: TRBJ2-4; cdr3_nt: TGTGCCAGCAGCTTAGTTACGACCTGGGCCAAAAACATTCAGTACTTC; cdr3_aa: CASSLVTTWAKNIQYF
d_call: -; v_call: TRBV4-3; clone_size: -; j_call: TRBJ1-2; cdr3_nt: TGCGCCAGCAGCCAAAGGGGCGGCTATGGCTACACCTTC; cdr3_aa: CASSQRGGYGYTF
d_call: -; v_call: TRBV7-9; clone_size: -; j_call: TRBJ1-1; cdr3_nt: TGTGCCAGCAGCTTAGAATCAGGGGTCACTGAAGCTTTCTTT; cdr3_aa: CASSLESGVTEAFF
d_call: TRBD1; v_call: TRBV7-9; clone_size: few; j_call: TRBJ2-7; cdr3_nt: TGTGCCAGCAGCTTAGCGCCATGGGACAGGGGGCTTGGGGAGCAGTACTTC; cdr3_aa: CASSLAPWDRGLGEQYF
d_call: -; v_call: TRBV18; clone_size: -; j_call: TRBJ2-3; cdr3_nt: TGTGCCAGCTCACAGGACCGCCCACCAGATACGCAGTATTTT; cdr3_aa: CASSQDRPPDTQYF
d_call: -; v_call: TRBV28; clone_size: once; j_call: TRBJ1-4; cdr3_nt: TGTGCCAGCAACGGCCCAGGAGACGCTCGCGAAAAACTGTTTTTT; cdr3_aa: CASNGPGDAREKLFF